The rows below give T cell receptor beta chains drawn from one sample of a study of control samples from healthy donors and cancer patients. Clones were read by immunoSEQ multiplex PCR, and TCRdb kept only the in-frame ones, dropping some. The table records approximately 97,000 clones, about 90% of them present only once. Sample: blood. These receptor sequences come from a man younger than 45 in good health. The CDR3 runs from the conserved cysteine through the conserved F or W. The D gene is left open where the match is weak. Not every row has a clone size; where given, it reads once, few, many or a size class.

v_gene	j_gene	abundance	d_gene	CDR3nt	CDR3aa
TRBV6-5	TRBJ2-2	.	TRBD1	TGTGCCAGCAACCGACAGGGTAAAAACACCGGGGAGCTGTTTTTT	CASNRQGKNTGELFF
TRBV19	TRBJ2-3	once	TRBD2	TGTGCCACCTTAGTATCCAGCGGGAGGAGTGAAGATACGCAGTATTTT	CATLVSSGRSEDTQYF
TRBV7-9	TRBJ2-3	.	.	TGTGCCAGCAGCTTACAGACTGCAGGGGCAGATACGCAGTATTTT	CASSLQTAGADTQYF
TRBV4-1	TRBJ2-7	.	.	TGCGCCAGCAGCCAAGGGTTTTATGAACCCTACGAGCAGTACTTC	CASSQGFYEPYEQYF
TRBV5-4	TRBJ2-1	once	TRBD1	TGTGCCAGCAGACTACAGGGGGCAAATGAGCAGTTCTTC	CASRLQGANEQFF
TRBV3-1/TRBV3-2	TRBJ2-3	.	.	TGTGCCAGCAGCCAAGTAATTGACACAGATACGCAGTATTTT	CASSQVIDTDTQYF
TRBV7-9	TRBJ1-2	.	TRBD1	TGTGCCAGCAGCTCCCCCGGGACAGGAGGGGGAGGCTACACCTTC	CASSSPGTGGGGYTF
TRBV24-1	TRBJ2-1	.	TRBD2	TGTGCCACCAGTGATTTGCTGGGGAGGGAGTTCTTC	CATSDLLGREFF
TRBV15	TRBJ2-7	.	.	TGTGCCACCAGCAGAGGGGCCTACGAGCAGTACTTC	CATSRGAYEQYF
TRBV9	TRBJ1-5	.	.	TGTGCCAGCAGCGTAGCTGGAGATAGCAATCAGCCCCAGCATTTT	CASSVAGDSNQPQHF
TRBV7-2	TRBJ2-3	.	TRBD2	TGTGCCAGCAGCGCCGGACTAGCCACAGATACGCAGTATTTT	CASSAGLATDTQYF
TRBV19	TRBJ1-2	.	.	TGTGCCAGTAGCCCCTTGGGGACGACGGGTAATGGCTACACCTTC	CASSPLGTTGNGYTF
TRBV4-2	TRBJ2-6	.	.	TGTGCCAGCAGCCAAATTACTGGGGCCAACGTCCTGACTTTC	CASSQITGANVLTF
TRBV21-1	TRBJ1-5	.	.	TGTGCCAGCAGTGGGGACAGGGAGGGCAATCAGCCCCAGCATTTT	CASSGDREGNQPQHF
TRBV14	TRBJ2-1	.	.	TGTGCCAGCAGCCCCCTGGGCTCCTACAATGAGCAGTTCTTC	CASSPLGSYNEQFF
TRBV18	TRBJ2-5	.	TRBD2	TGTGCCAGCTTGAGAGACCTAGCGGGAGTAGAGACCCAGTACTTC	CASLRDLAGVETQYF
TRBV7-2	TRBJ2-2	.	.	TGTGCTACCGGACGGACGAACACCGGGGAGCTGTTTTTT	CATGRTNTGELFF
TRBV2	TRBJ1-2	.	.	TGTGCCAGCAGCCCGGTCTCGTCTGGCTACACCTTC	CASSPVSSGYTF
TRBV5-4	TRBJ2-1	.	.	TGTGCCAGCAGCTGGGGAGGCGCTACCAATGAGCAGTTCTTC	CASSWGGATNEQFF
TRBV19	TRBJ2-1	once	TRBD1	TGTGCCAGCACCCGGACAGGGCTAAGCTCCTACAATGAGCAGTTCTTC	CASTRTGLSSYNEQFF
TRBV5-1	TRBJ2-5	.	.	TGCGCCAGCAGCCCAGGACAACTGCGTGAGACCCAGTACTTC	CASSPGQLRETQYF
TRBV6-1	TRBJ1-2	.	TRBD1	TGTGCCAGCAGTGACACCCAACAGGGGATCGACTATGGCTACACCTTC	CASSDTQQGIDYGYTF
TRBV30	TRBJ2-7	.	TRBD2	TGTGCCTGGAGTGTGGGAGGTAGCGGGAACTCCTACGAGCAGTACTTC	CAWSVGGSGNSYEQYF
TRBV6-1	TRBJ1-5	few	.	TGTGCCAGCAGCGAAGTGGGGGGTAGGCAGCCCCAGCATTTT	CASSEVGGRQPQHF
TRBV7-9	TRBJ2-1	.	.	TGTGCCAGCAGCCCCTACCGCGGACGTTACAATGAGCAGTTCTTC	CASSPYRGRYNEQFF
TRBV19	TRBJ2-7	.	TRBD2	TGTGCCAGTAGTATAGGGGAGGGGCTAGCGGGCTTCTACGAGCAGTACTTC	CASSIGEGLAGFYEQYF
TRBV27	TRBJ1-2	.	TRBD1	TGTGCCAGCAGTTCCGGACAGGGCTCTACTGGCCATGGCTACACCTTC	CASSSGQGSTGHGYTF
TRBV6-6	TRBJ2-7	once	TRBD2	TGTGCCAGCAGACACGAGACTAGCGGGAGTTCCAGGGGGCAGTACTTC	CASRHETSGSSRGQYF
TRBV30	TRBJ2-6	.	.	TGTGCCTGGAGCGCCGACAGCTCTGGGGCCAACGTCCTGACTTTC	CAWSADSSGANVLTF
TRBV5-1	TRBJ1-2	.	.	TGCGCCAGCAGCTTGGACAGGGATTATGGCTACACCTTC	CASSLDRDYGYTF
TRBV7-2	TRBJ1-6	.	.	TGTGCCAGCAGCTTAGGCCTACGGGAGAGTAATTCACCCCTCCACTTT	CASSLGLRESNSPLHF
TRBV18	TRBJ1-5	few	TRBD1	TGTGCCAGCTCACCGACAGGGCCTCATCAGCCCCAGCATTTT	CASSPTGPHQPQHF
TRBV4-2	TRBJ1-1	.	.	TGTGCCAGCAGCCAAGATTTTTTGAACACTGAAGCTTTCTTT	CASSQDFLNTEAFF
TRBV6-5	TRBJ2-7	.	TRBD2	TGTGTCAGCGGGACTAGCCTTTACTACGAGCAGTACTTC	CVSGTSLYYEQYF
TRBV6-5	TRBJ1-6	.	.	TGTGCCAGCAACGGACAGCAAGATAATTCACCCCTCCACTTT	CASNGQQDNSPLHF
TRBV19	TRBJ2-3	.	.	TGTGCCAGTAGTTTAGGGGTGATAGATACGCAGTATTTT	CASSLGVIDTQYF
TRBV5-1	TRBJ2-3	few	TRBD1	TGCGCCAGCAGCGAGGACAGGGACACAGATACGCAGTATTTT	CASSEDRDTDTQYF
TRBV5-1	TRBJ1-2	.	TRBD1	TGCGCCAGCAGCTGGACCCTCGGACAGGGGAGTGGTGGCTACACCTTC	CASSWTLGQGSGGYTF
TRBV29-1	TRBJ2-5	.	TRBD2	TGCAGCGTTGACACGCTAGCGGGAGGGCCGGAGACCCAGTACTTC	CSVDTLAGGPETQYF
TRBV7-3	TRBJ1-1	.	.	TGTGCCAGCAGCTTGACCGTAAACACTGAAGCTTTCTTT	CASSLTVNTEAFF
TRBV5-6	TRBJ2-1	.	.	TGTGCCAGCAGCTTGGGTAGGGCTCTAGCCAATGAGCAGTTCTTC	CASSLGRALANEQFF
TRBV19	TRBJ2-2	.	.	TGTGCCAGTAGTATAGTCGGCCTTGTCGGGGAGCTGTTTTTT	CASSIVGLVGELFF
TRBV7-3	TRBJ1-6	.	.	TGTGCCAGCAGCCATGGGCTTCTCATTAATTCACCCCTCCACTTT	CASSHGLLINSPLHF
TRBV24-1	TRBJ2-7	.	TRBD1	TGTGCCACCAGCCTGACAGGGGCAAACGGAGAGCAGTACTTC	CATSLTGANGEQYF
TRBV2	TRBJ2-3	.	TRBD2	TGTGCCAGCAGACTAGCGGGAGTAGGCGATACGCAGTATTTT	CASRLAGVGDTQYF
TRBV2	TRBJ1-1	.	.	TGTGCCAGCAGTACCATGGCAGGCGACACTGAAGCTTTCTTT	CASSTMAGDTEAFF
TRBV6-6	TRBJ2-7	.	.	TGTGCCAGCAGTTACTCGAACCAGGGTCCCTACGAGCAGTACTTC	CASSYSNQGPYEQYF
TRBV5-6	TRBJ1-2	.	TRBD1	TGTGCCAGCAGCGTGACAGGGGGTAATGGCTACACCTTC	CASSVTGGNGYTF
TRBV10-3	TRBJ2-6	.	.	TGTGCCATCAGTGCCAAGGGCGGGGACTCTGGGGCCAACGTCCTGACTTTC	CAISAKGGDSGANVLTF
TRBV30	TRBJ1-3	.	.	TGTGCCTGGAGGCGGACGGTCTCTGGAAACACCATATATTTT	CAWRRTVSGNTIYF
TRBV7-2	TRBJ2-3	.	.	TGTGCCAGCAGGACTGGAGATACGCAGTATTTT	CASRTGDTQYF
TRBV6-5	TRBJ1-2	.	TRBD1	TGTGCCAGCAGTTACTCGGGGACAGGGAACGGCTACACCTTC	CASSYSGTGNGYTF
TRBV28	TRBJ2-1	.	TRBD2	TGTGCCAGCAGGGATTCCGTCGGCGGGAGAGGTTTTGAGCAGTTCTTC	CASRDSVGGRGFEQFF
TRBV3-1/TRBV3-2	TRBJ1-5	.	.	TGTGCCAGCAGCCAAGGTTACACGGGAACGCAGCCCCAGCATTTT	CASSQGYTGTQPQHF
TRBV15	TRBJ2-3	.	TRBD1	TGTGCCACCAGCAGAGCGGGACAGGGGGACACAGATACGCAGTATTTT	CATSRAGQGDTDTQYF